This paragraph covers one T cell receptor (beta chain) sequence. Its matching antigen is unknown. The PCR used 60 Vbeta and 13 Jbeta primers. The protocol was immunoSEQ multiplex PCR, while the TCRdb copy is restricted to in-frame clones and leaves out a portion. This sample yields 97,000 or so clones, of which roughly 60% are seen a single time; around 5% belongs to the top ten. Nobody wrote down the CMV serostatus of this donor. This record comes from a study of cytomegalovirus exposure and HLA in healthy donors. Deletions cut 5 bases from V and 4 bases from J, with 20 bases between. This CDR3 is 16 amino acids long. Per the germline V gene, CDR1 is SEHNR and CDR2 is FQNEAQ (reference sequence). Whole-study findings and limits: An analysis was carried out at a later point. It showed that HLA-associated TCR beta chains were more clonally expanded than equally common non-associated chains. In a later analysis, donors in an Asian-associated ancestry cluster reportedly had fewer N-insertions in productive TCRs than the cohort mean. Presence/absence comparisons presumed near-even sequencing depth among donors.

The chain uses TRBV7-9 and TRBJ1-1; D is unresolved. The sample consisted of PBMCs. This receptor was identified in a human donor in good health. CDR3: CASSHPPDGLSTEAFF. For the CDR3, the DNA is TGTGCCAGCAGCCACCCCCCGGACGGACTCAGCACTGAAGCTTTCTTT.